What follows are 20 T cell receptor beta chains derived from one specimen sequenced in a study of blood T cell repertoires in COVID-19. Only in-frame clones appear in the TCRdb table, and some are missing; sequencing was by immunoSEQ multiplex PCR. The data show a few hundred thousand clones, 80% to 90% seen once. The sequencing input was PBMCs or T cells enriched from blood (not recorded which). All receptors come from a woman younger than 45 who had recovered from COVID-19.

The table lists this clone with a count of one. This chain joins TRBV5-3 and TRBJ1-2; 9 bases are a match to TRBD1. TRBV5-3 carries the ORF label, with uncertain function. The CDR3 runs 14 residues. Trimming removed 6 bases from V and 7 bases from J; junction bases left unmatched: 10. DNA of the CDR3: TGTGCCAGAAAACCCACAGGGGGCTTTAGTGGCTACACCTTC. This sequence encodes CARKPTGGFSGYTF.

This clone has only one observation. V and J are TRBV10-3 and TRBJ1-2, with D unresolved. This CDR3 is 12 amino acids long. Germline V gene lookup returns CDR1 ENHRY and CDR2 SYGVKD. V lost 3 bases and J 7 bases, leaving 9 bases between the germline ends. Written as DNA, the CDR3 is TGTGCCATCAGTGACAGGTCGAGTGGCTACACCTTC. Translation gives CAISDRSSGYTF.

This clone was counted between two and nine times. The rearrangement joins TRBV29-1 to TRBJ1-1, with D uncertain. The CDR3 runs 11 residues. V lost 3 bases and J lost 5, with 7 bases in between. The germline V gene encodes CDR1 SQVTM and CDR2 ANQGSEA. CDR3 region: CSVDGPTEAFF. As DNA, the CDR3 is TGCAGCGTTGATGGCCCTACTGAAGCTTTCTTT.

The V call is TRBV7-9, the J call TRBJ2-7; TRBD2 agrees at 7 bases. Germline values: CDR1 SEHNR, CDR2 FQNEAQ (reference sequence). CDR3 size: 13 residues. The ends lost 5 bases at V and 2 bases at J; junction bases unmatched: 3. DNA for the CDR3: TGTGCCAGCAGCCCCGGGGGGACCTACGAGCAGTACTTC. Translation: CASSPGGTYEQYF.

CDR3 nucleotides: TGTGCCAGTAGTATTTCCGGGAGCGGGTGGAATGAGCAGTTCTTC. The encoded protein is CASSISGSGWNEQFF. The V call is TRBV19, the J call TRBJ2-1, with D perhaps TRBD2 (6 bases). Germline V gene lookup returns CDR1 LNHDA and CDR2 SQIVND (reference sequence). Trimming stripped 3 bases from V and 7 bases from J, with 16 bases between. The CDR3 covers 15 residues.

The CDR3 DNA follows: TGCGGTGGAGCACCCCAGGGTGAGCAGTACTTC. Translated: CGGAPQGEQYF. The rearrangement links TRBV20-1 to TRBJ2-7, with a possible D match to TRBD1 (5 bases). The CDR3 totals 11 residues. From germline, CDR1 is DFQATT and CDR2 SNEGSKA (reference sequence).

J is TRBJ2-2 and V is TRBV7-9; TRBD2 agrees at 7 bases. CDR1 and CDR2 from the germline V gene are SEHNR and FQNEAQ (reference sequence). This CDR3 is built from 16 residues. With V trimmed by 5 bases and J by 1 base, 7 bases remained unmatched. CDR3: CASSPWERENTGELFF. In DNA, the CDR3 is TGTGCCAGCAGCCCTTGGGAGCGGGAGAACACCGGGGAGCTGTTTTTT. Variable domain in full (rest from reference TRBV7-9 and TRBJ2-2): DTGVSQNPRHKITKRGQNVTFRCDPISEHNRLYWYRQTLGQGPEFLTYFQNEAQLEKSRLLSDRFSAERPKGSFSTLEIQRTEQGDSAMYLCASSPWERENTGELFFGEGSRLTVL.

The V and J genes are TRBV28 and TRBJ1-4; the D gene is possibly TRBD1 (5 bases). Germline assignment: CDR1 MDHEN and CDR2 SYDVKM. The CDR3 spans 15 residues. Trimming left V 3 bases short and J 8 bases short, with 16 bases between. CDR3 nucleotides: TGTGCCAGCAGTTTTGAGGTTCGGGGGGTCGAAAAACTGTTTTTT. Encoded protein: CASSFEVRGVEKLFF.

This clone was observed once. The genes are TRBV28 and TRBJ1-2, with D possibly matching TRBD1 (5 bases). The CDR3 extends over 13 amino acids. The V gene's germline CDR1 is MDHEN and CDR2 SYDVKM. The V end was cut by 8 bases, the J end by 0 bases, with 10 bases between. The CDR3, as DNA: TGTGCCAGCTCGGGAGGGGCTAACTATGGCTACACCTTC. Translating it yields CASSGGANYGYTF.

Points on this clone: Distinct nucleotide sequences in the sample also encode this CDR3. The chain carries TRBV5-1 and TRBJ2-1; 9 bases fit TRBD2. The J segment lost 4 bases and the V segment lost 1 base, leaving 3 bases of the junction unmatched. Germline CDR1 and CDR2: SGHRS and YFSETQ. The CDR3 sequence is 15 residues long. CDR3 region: CASSLLAGAYNEQFF. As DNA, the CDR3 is TGCGCCAGCAGCTTGTTAGCGGGAGCTTACAATGAGCAGTTCTTC.

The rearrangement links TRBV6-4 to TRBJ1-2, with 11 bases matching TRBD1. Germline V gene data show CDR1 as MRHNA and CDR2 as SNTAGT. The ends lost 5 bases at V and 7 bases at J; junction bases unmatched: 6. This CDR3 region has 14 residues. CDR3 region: CASSQGQGALGYTF. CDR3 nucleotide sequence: TGTGCCAGCAGTCAAGGACAGGGGGCTCTTGGCTACACCTTC.

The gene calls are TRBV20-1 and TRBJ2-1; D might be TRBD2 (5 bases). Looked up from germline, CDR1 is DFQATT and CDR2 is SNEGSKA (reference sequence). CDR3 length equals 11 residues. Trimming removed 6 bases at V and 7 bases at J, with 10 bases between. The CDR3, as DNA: TGCAGTGCCCCGGACTCGAATGAGCAGTTCTTC. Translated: CSAPDSNEQFF.

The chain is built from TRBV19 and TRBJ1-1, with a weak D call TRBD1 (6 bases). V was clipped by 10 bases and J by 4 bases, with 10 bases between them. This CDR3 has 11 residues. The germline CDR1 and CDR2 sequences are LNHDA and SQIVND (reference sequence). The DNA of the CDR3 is TGTGCCACCTTGACAGGCACTGAAGCTTTCTTT. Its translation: CATLTGTEAFF.

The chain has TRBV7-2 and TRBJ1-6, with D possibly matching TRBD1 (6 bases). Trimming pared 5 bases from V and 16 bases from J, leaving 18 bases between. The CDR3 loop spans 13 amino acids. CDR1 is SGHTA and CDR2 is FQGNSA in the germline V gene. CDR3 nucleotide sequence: TGTGCCAGCAGCCCCCCGGGGGGACACCGTCTCCACTTT. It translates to CASSPPGGHRLHF.

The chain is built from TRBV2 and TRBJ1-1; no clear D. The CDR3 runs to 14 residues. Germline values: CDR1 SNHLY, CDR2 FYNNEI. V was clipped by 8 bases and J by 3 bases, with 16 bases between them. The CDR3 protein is CASRGDGLHTEAFF. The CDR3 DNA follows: TGTGCCAGCCGGGGAGACGGATTGCACACTGAAGCTTTCTTT.

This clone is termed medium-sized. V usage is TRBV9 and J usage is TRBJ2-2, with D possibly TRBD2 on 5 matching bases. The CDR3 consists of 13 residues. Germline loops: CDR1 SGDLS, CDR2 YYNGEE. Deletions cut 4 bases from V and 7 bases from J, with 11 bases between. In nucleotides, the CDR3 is TGTGCCAGCAGCCGCCGGGGTGACGGGGAGCTGTTTTTT. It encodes CASSRRGDGELFF.

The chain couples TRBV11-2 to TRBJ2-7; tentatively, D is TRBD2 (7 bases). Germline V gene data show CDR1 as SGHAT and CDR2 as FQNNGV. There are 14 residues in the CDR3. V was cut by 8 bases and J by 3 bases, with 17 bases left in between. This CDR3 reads CASAEGGAIYEQYF. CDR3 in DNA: TGTGCCAGCGCAGAGGGGGGGGCAATCTACGAGCAGTACTTC.

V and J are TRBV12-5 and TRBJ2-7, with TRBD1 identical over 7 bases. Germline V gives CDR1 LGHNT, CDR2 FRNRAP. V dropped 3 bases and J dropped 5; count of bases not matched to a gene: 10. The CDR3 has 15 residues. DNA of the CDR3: TGTGCTAGTGGTTTTTGGGGAACAGGGGCCGACGAGCAGTACTTC. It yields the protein CASGFWGTGADEQYF. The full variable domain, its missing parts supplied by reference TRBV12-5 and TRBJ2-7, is DARVTQTPRHKVTEMGQEVTMRCQPILGHNTVFWYRQTMMQGLELLAYFRNRAPLDDSGMPKDRFSAEMPDATLATLKIQPSEPRDSAVYFCASGFWGTGADEQYFGPGTRLTVT.

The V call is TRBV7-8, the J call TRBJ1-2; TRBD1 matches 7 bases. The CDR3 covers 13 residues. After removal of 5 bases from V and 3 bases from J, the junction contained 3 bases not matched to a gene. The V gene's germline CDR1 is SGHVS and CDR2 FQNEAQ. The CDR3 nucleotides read TGTGCCAGCAGCCCGGGACAGTACTATGGCTACACCTTC. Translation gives CASSPGQYYGYTF.

CDR3 sequence: CASSYGGPTGGEGFF. CDR3 bases: TGTGCCAGCAGTTACGGGGGGCCTACAGGGGGCGAAGGATTCTTT. The genes are TRBV6-5 and TRBJ1-1, with TRBD1 matching 9 bases. The J segment lost 14 bases and the V segment lost 2 bases, leaving 15 bases of the junction unmatched. The CDR3 length is 15 residues. The germline CDR1 and CDR2 sequences are MNHEY and SVGAGI.